The clone carrying this T cell receptor (beta chain) came up many times. J was trimmed by 3 bases and V by 8 bases; bases with no gene match: 1. The CDR3 has 11 residues. CDR1 is MNHEY and CDR2 is SVGAGI in the germline V gene. Via MiXCR, TCRdb re-called the RT-PCR reads, giving one row per CDR3 protein. The sample holds about 700,000 distinct CDR3 sequences, 14% seen once. This clonotype was obtained from a female donor in good health, serving as a healthy control. Sequencing was performed on memory CD4+ T cells from blood. This rearrangement joins TRBV6-5 to TRBJ2-7; 7 bases line up with TRBD2. CDR3 sequence reads: CASGGVYEQYF. DNA of the CDR3: TGTGCCAGCGGGGGGGTCTACGAGCAGTACTTC.